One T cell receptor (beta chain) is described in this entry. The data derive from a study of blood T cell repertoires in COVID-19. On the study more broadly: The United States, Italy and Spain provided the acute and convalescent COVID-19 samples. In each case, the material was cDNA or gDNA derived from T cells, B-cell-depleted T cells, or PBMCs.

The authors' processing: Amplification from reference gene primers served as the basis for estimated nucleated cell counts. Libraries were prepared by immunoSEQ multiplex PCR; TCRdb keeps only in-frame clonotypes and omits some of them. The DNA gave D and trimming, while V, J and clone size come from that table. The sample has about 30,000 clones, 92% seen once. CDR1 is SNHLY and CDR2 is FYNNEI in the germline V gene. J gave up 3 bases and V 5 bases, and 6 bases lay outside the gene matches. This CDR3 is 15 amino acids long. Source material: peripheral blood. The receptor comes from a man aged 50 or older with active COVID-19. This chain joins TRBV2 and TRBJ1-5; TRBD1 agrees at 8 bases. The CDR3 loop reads CASSLDRGYNQPQHF. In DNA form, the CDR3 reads TGTGCCAGCAGTCTTGACAGGGGTTACAATCAGCCCCAGCATTTT.